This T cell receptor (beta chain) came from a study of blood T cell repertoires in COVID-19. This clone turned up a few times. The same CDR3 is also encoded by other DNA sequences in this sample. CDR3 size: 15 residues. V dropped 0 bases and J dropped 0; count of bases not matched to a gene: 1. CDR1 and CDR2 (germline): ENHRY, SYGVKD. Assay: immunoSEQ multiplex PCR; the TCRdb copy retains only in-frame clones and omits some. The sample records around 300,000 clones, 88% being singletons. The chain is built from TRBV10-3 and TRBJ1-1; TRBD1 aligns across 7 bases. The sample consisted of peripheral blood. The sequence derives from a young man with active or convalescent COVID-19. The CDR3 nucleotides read TGTGCCATCAGTGAGTCGACAGGGTTGAACACTGAAGCTTTCTTT. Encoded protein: CAISESTGLNTEAFF.